This TCR beta chain was sequenced during a study of blood T cell repertoires in COVID-19. Study details: COVID-19 samples from acute and convalescent phases originated in the United States, Italy and Spain. Nucleic acid was either cDNA or gDNA, and it came from T cells, B-cell-depleted T cells, or PBMCs.

The V gene's germline CDR1 is KGHDR and CDR2 SFDVKD. The CDR3 extends over 16 amino acids. The ends lost 3 bases at V and 2 bases at J; junction bases unmatched: 4. The sample holds a few counts of this clone. Per the authors' pipeline: The authors estimated nucleated cell counts from reference gene primer amplification. Some clones are missing from TCRdb's copy, which holds only in-frame ones; the method was immunoSEQ multiplex PCR. V and J calls and clone size are given by that table; D and trimming were obtained from the DNA. Here the sample spans approximately 54,000 clones, approximately 91% being singletons.

The V gene is TRBV24-1, the J gene TRBJ2-1; 9 bases map to TRBD1. The sample consisted of peripheral blood. The receptor comes from a man over 45 with acute or convalescent COVID-19. For the CDR3, the DNA is TGTGCCACCAGTGATGGTAACAGGGGGCCCTACAATGAGCAGTTCTTC. Amino acids: CATSDGNRGPYNEQFF.